Listed below are T cell receptor beta chains from one sample, sequenced in a study of vaccination effects on CD4 cells after COVID-19. No antigen has been assigned to these receptors. Generated by immunoSEQ multiplex PCR, the TCRdb table keeps only in-frame clones and is missing some. The sample has about 73,000 clones, around 70% seen once. The source material was CD4+ T cells from PBMCs cultured without peptide, sampled after COVID-19 vaccination. The receptors here all came from a human donor who received a COVID-19 vaccine. Each CDR3 is given with its conserved first and last residue. A D gene is named only where the DNA matches it firmly. Size tells how often a clone was seen (once, few, many) or the class of an expanded clone, and some rows leave it out.

d_gene: TRBD2; v_gene: TRBV2; abundance: .; j_gene: TRBJ2-5; CDR3nt: TGTGCCAGCAAGCGGGAGGGGGGGAAAGAGACCCAGTACTTC; CDR3aa: CASKREGGKETQYF
d_gene: TRBD2; v_gene: TRBV4-2; abundance: .; j_gene: TRBJ2-2; CDR3nt: TGTGCCAGCAGCCACGGAAGGACTAGCCCGGACACCGGGGAGCTGTTTTTT; CDR3aa: CASSHGRTSPDTGELFF
d_gene: .; v_gene: TRBV6-6; abundance: .; j_gene: TRBJ2-2; CDR3nt: TGTGCCAGCAGTCCCCCGAACACCGGGGAGCTGTTTTTT; CDR3aa: CASSPPNTGELFF
d_gene: TRBD1; v_gene: TRBV5-1; abundance: .; j_gene: TRBJ2-1; CDR3nt: TGCGCCAGCAGCTTTACAGGGGTTCTTGGTAATGAGCAGTTCTTC; CDR3aa: CASSFTGVLGNEQFF
d_gene: .; v_gene: TRBV21-1; abundance: .; j_gene: TRBJ1-5; CDR3nt: TGTGCCAGCACCCCTATTGGACGGAGATATAGCAATCAGCCCCAGCATTTT; CDR3aa: CASTPIGRRYSNQPQHF
d_gene: .; v_gene: TRBV6-4; abundance: .; j_gene: TRBJ2-3; CDR3nt: TGTGCCAGCAGTGAAGGACTATCCACAGATACGCAGTATTTT; CDR3aa: CASSEGLSTDTQYF
d_gene: TRBD1; v_gene: TRBV7-2; abundance: .; j_gene: TRBJ1-1; CDR3nt: TGTGCCAGCAGCTTAGGATTGGGACAGGGGAACACTGAAGCTTTCTTT; CDR3aa: CASSLGLGQGNTEAFF
d_gene: .; v_gene: TRBV29-1; abundance: .; j_gene: TRBJ1-5; CDR3nt: TGCAGCGTTGGAGGGAATAGCAATCAGCCCCAGCATTTT; CDR3aa: CSVGGNSNQPQHF
d_gene: TRBD2; v_gene: TRBV11-2; abundance: .; j_gene: TRBJ2-5; CDR3nt: TGTGCCAGCAGCCCGGGACTAGCTCAAGAGACCCAGTACTTC; CDR3aa: CASSPGLAQETQYF
d_gene: .; v_gene: TRBV10-1; abundance: few; j_gene: TRBJ2-3; CDR3nt: TGCGCCAGCAGTGATCGGGCGGGGGCTCGTTCAGATACGCAGTATTTT; CDR3aa: CASSDRAGARSDTQYF
d_gene: TRBD1; v_gene: TRBV2; abundance: .; j_gene: TRBJ1-1; CDR3nt: TGTGCCAGCAGAAAGACAACAGGGGTTATTTCGCTTAACACTGAAGCTTTCTTT; CDR3aa: CASRKTTGVISLNTEAFF
d_gene: .; v_gene: TRBV30; abundance: .; j_gene: TRBJ1-1; CDR3nt: TGTGCCTGGAGTCGACAGTTAAACACTGAAGCTTTCTTT; CDR3aa: CAWSRQLNTEAFF
d_gene: .; v_gene: TRBV30; abundance: few; j_gene: TRBJ2-2; CDR3nt: TGTGCCTGGAGGTCGGGCAGGGCACTGAACACCGGGGAGCTGTTTTTT; CDR3aa: CAWRSGRALNTGELFF
d_gene: .; v_gene: TRBV5-1; abundance: .; j_gene: TRBJ2-2; CDR3nt: TGCGCCAGCAGCCCGACAGGGAACACCGGGGAGCTGTTTTTT; CDR3aa: CASSPTGNTGELFF
d_gene: .; v_gene: TRBV7-8; abundance: .; j_gene: TRBJ1-3; CDR3nt: TGTGCCAGCACCCAAGGACCTGGAAACACCATATATTTT; CDR3aa: CASTQGPGNTIYF
d_gene: .; v_gene: TRBV20-1; abundance: .; j_gene: TRBJ2-1; CDR3nt: TGCAGTGCTGGCTGGCGGGATGAGCAGTTCTTC; CDR3aa: CSAGWRDEQFF
d_gene: .; v_gene: TRBV11-2; abundance: .; j_gene: TRBJ2-5; CDR3nt: TGTGCCAGCAGTTCTGGGATGGACCAAGAGACCCAGTACTTC; CDR3aa: CASSSGMDQETQYF
d_gene: TRBD1; v_gene: TRBV10-2; abundance: .; j_gene: TRBJ1-4; CDR3nt: TGCGCCAGCAGCGGGACAGGAAGTGAAAAACTGTTTTTT; CDR3aa: CASSGTGSEKLFF
d_gene: TRBD1; v_gene: TRBV2; abundance: .; j_gene: TRBJ2-5; CDR3nt: TGTGCCAGCAGTGGGGGAACCGGGACAGGCGGAAAGACCCAGTACTTC; CDR3aa: CASSGGTGTGGKTQYF
d_gene: TRBD2; v_gene: TRBV24-1; abundance: .; j_gene: TRBJ2-3; CDR3nt: TGTGCCACCAGTGATGCCCGGGGGGGGTCAGATACGCAGTATTTT; CDR3aa: CATSDARGGSDTQYF